This T cell receptor (beta chain) was obtained from a study of post-analysis software for immune sequencing data (dated by TCRdb to about 2015). Describing the broader study: The recorded disease courses included relapsing-remitting, secondary progressive and progressive-relapsing multiple sclerosis, and some patients had no subtype annotation. Patient repertoires were compared against 11 previously published healthy control repertoires from donors aged about 6 to 26 years. A subset of samples was prepared in parallel using single-end sample barcoding, then pooled and co-amplified after Illumina adapter ligation. Broad study findings and their caveats: Compared with controls, multiple sclerosis patients had significantly lower normalized Chao1 diversity, a finding suggesting substantial peripheral T-cell clonal expansion. Patients showed significantly higher frequencies than controls for five TRBV segments, among them TRBV5-6, TRBV5-1 and TRBV20-1. The multiple sclerosis patient group was slightly younger than the control group. Direct clustering with F measure revealed strong co-clustering of samples prepared in the same batch, which led to a batch-effect correction.

Receptor amplification or capture employed PCR. The listed sequencing device is Illumina HiSeq 2500. Unique molecular identifiers were incorporated into TCR beta cDNA libraries to reduce PCR and sequencing biases. Roughly 500,000 cDNA molecules were obtained for every 1 to 10 million input T cells, so each molecule roughly corresponded to one T cell. The patient libraries were prepared and sequenced with the same protocol used for the earlier healthy control dataset. Samples belonging to the same batch were prepared together, multiplexed and sequenced on a shared HiSeq lane. The authors processed their data as follows. MIGEC handled the raw barcoded reads, throwing out single-read molecular identifier groups before consensus assembly and CDR3 extraction. Clonotype tables were post-analysed with VDJtools, and diversity was normalized by down-sampling all datasets to the smallest sample size. Repertoire overlap clustering matched CDR3 amino acid but not nucleotide sequences to correct batch-related cross-sample contamination. TCRdb cleaned the public reads at Q25 with fastp, built clones with MiXCR and kept in-frame beta chains. Every distinct CDR3 protein forms one entry, paired with its most common genes and DNA. The V and J calls here are based on TCRdb, not the publication. The sample data list hundreds of thousands of distinct CDR3 sequences, and 55% to 70% of these were observed just once. The ten largest account for around 11% of the sample.

To demonstrate the VDJtools post-analysis software, the study profiled TCR beta repertoires from the peripheral blood of about a dozen young patients with multiple sclerosis. Multiple sclerosis patients were children and adolescents aged roughly 6 to 17 years. A distance of 19 bases separates the germline ends of V and J, which lose 5 bases and 5 bases respectively. Including cysteine and phenylalanine, the CDR3 has 15 amino acids. Just the 45-base CDR3 DNA is kept, in frame starting at base 1. The germline V gene supplies CDR1 MDHEN and CDR2 SYDVKM. Concerning this clonotype: Its target antigen remains unknown. One base away there is no much larger clone; base qualities are not given.

Sequenced sample: blood. Recombination linked TRBV28 to TRBJ2-7, with a tentative D gene TRBD2 over 8 matching bases. The clonotype comes from a girl aged 2 to 9 with multiple sclerosis. The encoded CDR3 is CASSPGTAGAHEQYF. Here is the DNA: TGTGCCAGCAGTCCAGGGACAGCGGGAGCCCACGAGCAGTACTTC.